One and the same sample provided the 26 T cell receptor beta chains below, sequenced in a study of T cells expressing NK-cell markers. TCRdb reprocessed the 5' RACE reads and stores each CDR3 protein as one record, lacking DNA. This sample's clone table lists 200,000 to 300,000 distinct CDR3 sequences. Material: blood T cells: a sorted CD56 or NKG2C T cell subset, CD4+ or CD8+ T cells, or bulk PBMC T cells (not recorded which). The source of these receptors is a man aged 18 to 30 in good health.

This chain uses TRBV10-3 with TRBJ2-1; checking the TCRdb D call of TRBD2 is not possible without DNA. The CDR3 runs 14 residues. CDR1 is ENHRY and CDR2 is SYGVKD in the germline V gene. The CDR3 protein is CAISGGRVSNEQFF.

The gene calls are TRBV15 and TRBJ1-3. This CDR3 is built from 14 residues. The germline CDR1 and CDR2 sequences are LNHNV and YYDKDF (reference sequence). The CDR3 loop reads CATSRDRLGNTIYF.

This chain joins TRBV7-9 and TRBJ1-1; TCRdb proposes TRBD1, but this gene call is untestable without DNA. The CDR3 runs to 16 residues. CDR1 is SEHNR, CDR2 FQNEAQ, per germline (reference sequence). Here the CDR3 reads CASSADRGLVMPEAFF.

The chain carries TRBV29-1 and TRBJ1-1. The germline V gene has CDR1 SQVTM and CDR2 ANQGSEA. This CDR3 region has 15 residues. Here the CDR3 reads CSVGYSQTMNTEAFF.

The gene calls are TRBV6-1 and TRBJ2-7. This CDR3 is 13 amino acids long. CDR1 MNHNS and CDR2 SASEGT come from the germline V gene. The CDR3 is CASSRGRNYEQYF.

CDR3 residues: CASSSEQLAKNIQYF. The chain links TRBV12-3 or TRBV12-4 to TRBJ2-4. The CDR3 is 15 amino acids.

The chain employs TRBV20-1 and TRBJ1-4; without DNA, the TCRdb call of TRBD1 cannot be checked. The CDR3 is 15 amino acids. Per germline, CDR1 DFQATT and CDR2 SNEGSKA (reference sequence). The CDR3 reads CSADKPQGANEKLFF.

The rearrangement joins TRBV5-1 to TRBJ2-7; the TRBD2 assignment by TCRdb is unverifiable without DNA. The germline gives CDR1 SGHRS, CDR2 YFSETQ. This CDR3 region has 13 residues. The CDR3 region is CASMTREGYEQYF.

V gene TRBV12-3 or TRBV12-4 combines with J gene TRBJ2-1; the TCRdb call, TRBD2, lacks DNA for checking. The CDR3 consists of 14 residues. The CDR3 loop reads CASFRGLAAEEQFF.

J is TRBJ1-1 and V is TRBV5-1; TCRdb names TRBD1, which stays unverified in the absence of DNA. This CDR3 is 17 amino acids long. Germline V lookup: CDR1 SGHRS, CDR2 YFSETQ. CDR3 amino acids: CASSATAGWQGNTEAFF.

The V call is TRBV5-1, the J call TRBJ2-1; the D call of TRBD1 rests on TCRdb alone, since no DNA is present to check it. The CDR3 extends over 15 amino acids. CDR1 and CDR2 from the germline V gene are SGHRS and YFSETQ. The CDR3 sequence: CASSSRQGGYNEQFF.

This rearrangement joins TRBV7-9 to TRBJ2-1; as DNA is missing, the TRBD2 call by TCRdb cannot be tested. The CDR3 spans 14 residues. Per the germline V gene, CDR1 is SEHNR and CDR2 is FQNEAQ (reference sequence). The CDR3 sequence: CASSSKSGSNEQFF.

V usage is TRBV29-1 and J usage is TRBJ2-1. Germline V gene data show CDR1 as SQVTM and CDR2 as ANQGSEA. The CDR3 loop spans 11 amino acids. The CDR3 spells CSVVRQLEQFF.

The chain employs TRBV10-2 and TRBJ2-1; TCRdb's assignment of TRBD1 cannot be checked, as there is no DNA. The CDR3 is 16 residues long. Germline V gives CDR1 WSHSY, CDR2 SAAADI. CDR3: CASSDFRERAYNEQFF.

The chain combines TRBV5-1 with TRBJ2-1; the TCRdb call, TRBD2, lacks DNA for checking. The CDR3 consists of 16 residues. Looked up from germline, CDR1 is SGHRS and CDR2 is YFSETQ. The CDR3 reads CASKFLAGAEYNEQFF. Using reference TRBV5-1 and TRBJ2-1 for the parts outside the CDR3, the full variable domain is KAGVTQTPRYLIKTRGQQVTLSCSPISGHRSVSWYQQTPGQGLQFLFEYFSETQRNKGNFPGRFSGRQFSNSRSEMNVSTLELGDSALYLCASKFLAGAEYNEQFFGPGTRLTVL.

The V gene is TRBV5-5, the J gene TRBJ2-7. The CDR3 loop spans 15 amino acids. Germline V CDR1 and CDR2: SGHKS, YYEKEE (reference sequence). Here the CDR3 reads CASSLGQSSSYEQYF.

The J gene is TRBJ2-1, the V gene TRBV20-1; TCRdb returns TRBD2, unconfirmable since there is no DNA. The CDR3 sequence is 15 residues long. Germline values: CDR1 DFQATT, CDR2 SNEGSKA (reference sequence). CDR3 amino acids: CSARDARLTYNEQFF.

This chain joins TRBV6-1 and TRBJ2-7. This CDR3 contains 12 residues. Germline CDR1 and CDR2: MNHNS and SASEGT. CDR3 loop: CASSADGYEQYF.

CDR3 sequence: CATRETGQNTGELFF. The J gene is TRBJ2-2, the V gene TRBV12-3 or TRBV12-4; TCRdb outputs TRBD1, but without DNA this stays unchecked. The CDR3 is 15 residues long.

The CDR3 sequence: CASSQRTLPPEQYF. The chain is built from TRBV27 and TRBJ2-7; TCRdb gives TRBD2 as the D gene, but with no DNA this cannot be confirmed. This CDR3 spans 14 amino acids. Germline-derived CDR1 and CDR2 are MNHEY and SMNVEV (reference sequence).

This sequence joins TRBV7-2 and TRBJ2-2. The length of the CDR3 is 15 residues. CDR1 is SGHTA and CDR2 is FQGNSA in the germline V gene. CDR3: CASSRLTLNTGELFF.

V and J are TRBV20-1 and TRBJ2-1; TCRdb picks TRBD2, but there is no DNA to check that call. Germline V CDR1 and CDR2: DFQATT, SNEGSKA (reference sequence). The CDR3 runs to 15 residues. The CDR3 reads CSADVLAASYNEQFF.

J is TRBJ2-3 and V is TRBV28; TCRdb reports TRBD1, a call that lacks DNA to check it against. This CDR3 has 14 residues. The germline gives CDR1 MDHEN, CDR2 SYDVKM. The chain's CDR3 is CASSPAGSTDTQYF.

The V gene is TRBV24-1, the J gene TRBJ2-1; without DNA, the TCRdb call of TRBD2 cannot be checked. Looked up from germline, CDR1 is KGHDR and CDR2 is SFDVKD. This CDR3 is built from 13 residues. The CDR3 loop is CATSDQPLANQFF.

V is TRBV10-3 and J is TRBJ2-5. The CDR3 sequence is 13 residues long. Germline CDR1 is ENHRY and CDR2 is SYGVKD. CDR3 region: CAISDGLQETQYF.

The V gene is TRBV20-1, the J gene TRBJ1-5; TCRdb selects TRBD1, and the lack of DNA leaves this call unchecked. Germline lookup yields CDR1 DFQATT and CDR2 SNEGSKA (reference sequence). CDR3 length: 15 amino acids. CDR3 sequence reads: CSARRNDQGGQPQHF.